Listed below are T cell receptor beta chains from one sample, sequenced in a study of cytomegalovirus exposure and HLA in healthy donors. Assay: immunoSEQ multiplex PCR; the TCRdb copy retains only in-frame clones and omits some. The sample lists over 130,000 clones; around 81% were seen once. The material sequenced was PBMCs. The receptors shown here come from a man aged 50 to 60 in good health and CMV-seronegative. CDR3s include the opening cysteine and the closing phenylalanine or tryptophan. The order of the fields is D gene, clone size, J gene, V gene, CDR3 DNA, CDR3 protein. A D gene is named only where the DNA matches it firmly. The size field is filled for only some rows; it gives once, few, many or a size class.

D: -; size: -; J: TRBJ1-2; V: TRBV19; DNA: TGTGCCAGCCAGGGTCCTGGCTACACCTTC; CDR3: CASQGPGYTF
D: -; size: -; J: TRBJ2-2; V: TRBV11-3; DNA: TGTGCCAGCAGCTTAGATCAATCATCCGGGGAGCTGTTTTTT; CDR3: CASSLDQSSGELFF
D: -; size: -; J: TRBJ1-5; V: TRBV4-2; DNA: TGTGCCAGCAGCCAAGGGGGGGGTAGCAATCAGCCCCAGCATTTT; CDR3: CASSQGGGSNQPQHF
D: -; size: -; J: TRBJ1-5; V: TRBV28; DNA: TGTGCCAGCAGTTCACCCAGACGGACATATAGCAATCAGCCCCAGCATTTT; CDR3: CASSSPRRTYSNQPQHF
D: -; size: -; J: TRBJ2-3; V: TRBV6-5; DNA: TGTGCCAGCAGTCGACTCGGGGTAGCAGATACGCAGTATTTT; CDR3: CASSRLGVADTQYF
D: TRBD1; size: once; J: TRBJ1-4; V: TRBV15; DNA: TGTGCCACCAGCAGACCCCCGGACAGGTGGGACGAAAAACTGTTTTTT; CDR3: CATSRPPDRWDEKLFF
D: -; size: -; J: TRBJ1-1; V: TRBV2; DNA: TGTGCCAGCAGGACCGGGACACTGGGTGAAGCTTTCTTT; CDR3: CASRTGTLGEAFF
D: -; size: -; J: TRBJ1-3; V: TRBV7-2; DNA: TGTGCCAGCAGCTTCGACATTAGCTCTGGAAACACCATATATTTT; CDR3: CASSFDISSGNTIYF
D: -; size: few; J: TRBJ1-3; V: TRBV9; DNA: TGTGCCAGCAGCGTAGATGATGTCAGATCTGGAAACACCATATATTTT; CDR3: CASSVDDVRSGNTIYF
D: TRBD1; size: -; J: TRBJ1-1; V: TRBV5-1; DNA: TGCGCCAGCAGCACCCGACAGGGGCCGAACACTGAAGCTTTCTTT; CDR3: CASSTRQGPNTEAFF